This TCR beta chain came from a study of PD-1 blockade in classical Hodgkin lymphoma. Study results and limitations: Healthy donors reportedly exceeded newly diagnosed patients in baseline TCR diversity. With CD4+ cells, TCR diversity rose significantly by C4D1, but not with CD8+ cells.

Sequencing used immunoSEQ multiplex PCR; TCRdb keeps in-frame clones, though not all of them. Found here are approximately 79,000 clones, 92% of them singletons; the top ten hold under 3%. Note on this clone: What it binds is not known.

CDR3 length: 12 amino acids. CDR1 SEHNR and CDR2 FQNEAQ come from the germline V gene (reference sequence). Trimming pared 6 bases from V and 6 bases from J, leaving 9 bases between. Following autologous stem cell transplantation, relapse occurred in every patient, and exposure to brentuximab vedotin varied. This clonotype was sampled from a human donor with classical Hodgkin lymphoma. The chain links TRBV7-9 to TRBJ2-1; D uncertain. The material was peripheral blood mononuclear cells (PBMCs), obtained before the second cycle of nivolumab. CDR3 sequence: CASSGQGNEQFF. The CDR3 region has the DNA TGTGCCAGCAGTGGTCAAGGCAATGAGCAGTTCTTC.